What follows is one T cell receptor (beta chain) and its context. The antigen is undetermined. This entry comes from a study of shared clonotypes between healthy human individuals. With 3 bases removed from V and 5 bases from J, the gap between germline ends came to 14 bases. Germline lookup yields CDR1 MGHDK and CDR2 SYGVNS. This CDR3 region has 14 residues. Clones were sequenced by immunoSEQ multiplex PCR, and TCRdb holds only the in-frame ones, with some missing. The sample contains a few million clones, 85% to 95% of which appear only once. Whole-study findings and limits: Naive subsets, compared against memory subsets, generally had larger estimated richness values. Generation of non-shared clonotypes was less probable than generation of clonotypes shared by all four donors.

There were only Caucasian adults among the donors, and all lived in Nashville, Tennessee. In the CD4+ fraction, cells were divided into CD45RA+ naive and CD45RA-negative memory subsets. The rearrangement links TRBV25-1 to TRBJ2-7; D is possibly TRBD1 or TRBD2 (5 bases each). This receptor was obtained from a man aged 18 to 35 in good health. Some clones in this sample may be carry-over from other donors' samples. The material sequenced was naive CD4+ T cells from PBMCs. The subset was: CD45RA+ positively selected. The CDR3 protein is CASSDPRGADEQYF. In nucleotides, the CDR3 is TGTGCCAGCAGTGACCCGAGGGGAGCCGACGAGCAGTACTTC.